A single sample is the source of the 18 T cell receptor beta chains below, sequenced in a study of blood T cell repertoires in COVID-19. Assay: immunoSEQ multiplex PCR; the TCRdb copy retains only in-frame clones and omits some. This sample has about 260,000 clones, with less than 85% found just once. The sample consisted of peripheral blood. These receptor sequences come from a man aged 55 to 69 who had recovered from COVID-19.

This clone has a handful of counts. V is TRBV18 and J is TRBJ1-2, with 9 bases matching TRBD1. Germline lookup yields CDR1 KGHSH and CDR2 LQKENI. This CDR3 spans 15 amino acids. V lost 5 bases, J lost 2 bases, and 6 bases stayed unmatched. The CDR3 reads CASSALGQGNYGYTF. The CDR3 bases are TGTGCCAGCTCAGCACTAGGACAGGGGAACTATGGCTACACCTTC.

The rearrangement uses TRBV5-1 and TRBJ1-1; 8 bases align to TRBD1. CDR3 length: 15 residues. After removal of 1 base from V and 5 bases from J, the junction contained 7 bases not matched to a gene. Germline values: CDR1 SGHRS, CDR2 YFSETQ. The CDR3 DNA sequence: TGCGCCAGCAGCTTGTTTGCAGGGGGCAGAACTGAAGCTTTCTTT. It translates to CASSLFAGGRTEAFF.

The CDR3 sequence: CASRPGIGEKLFF. The DNA for the CDR3 is TGTGCCAGCAGACCCGGGATAGGCGAAAAACTGTTTTTT. J is TRBJ1-4 and V is TRBV7-8, with D unresolved. The V gene's germline CDR1 is SGHVS and CDR2 FQNEAQ. V was trimmed by 6 bases and J by 8 bases, leaving 13 bases between them. The CDR3 covers 13 residues.

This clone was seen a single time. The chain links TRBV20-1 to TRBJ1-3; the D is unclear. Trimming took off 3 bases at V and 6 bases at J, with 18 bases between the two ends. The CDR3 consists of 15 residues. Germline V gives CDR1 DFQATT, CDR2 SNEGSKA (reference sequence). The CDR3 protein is CSASGLAGGENTIYF. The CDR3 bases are TGCAGTGCTAGTGGGCTCGCCGGCGGGGAAAACACCATATATTTT.

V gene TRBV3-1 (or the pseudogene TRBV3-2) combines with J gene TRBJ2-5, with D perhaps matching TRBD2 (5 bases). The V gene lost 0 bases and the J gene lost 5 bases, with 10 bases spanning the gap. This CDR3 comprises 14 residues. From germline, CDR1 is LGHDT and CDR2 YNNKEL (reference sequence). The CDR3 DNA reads TGTGCCAGCAGCCAAGATGCCGGGGTGGAGACCCAGTACTTC. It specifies CASSQDAGVETQYF.

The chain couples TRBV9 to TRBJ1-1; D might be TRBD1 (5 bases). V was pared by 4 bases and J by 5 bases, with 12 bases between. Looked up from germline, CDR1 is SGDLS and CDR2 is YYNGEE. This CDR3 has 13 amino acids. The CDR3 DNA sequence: TGTGCCAGCAGCTTTTCAGGGCGGACTGAAGCTTTCTTT. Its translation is CASSFSGRTEAFF.

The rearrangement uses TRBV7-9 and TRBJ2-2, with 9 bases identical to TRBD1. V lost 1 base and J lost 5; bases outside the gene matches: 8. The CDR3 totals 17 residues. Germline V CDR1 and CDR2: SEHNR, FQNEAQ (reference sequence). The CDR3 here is CASSLDVGQGGTGELFF. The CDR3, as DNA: TGTGCCAGCAGCTTAGACGTGGGACAGGGTGGAACCGGGGAGCTGTTTTTT.

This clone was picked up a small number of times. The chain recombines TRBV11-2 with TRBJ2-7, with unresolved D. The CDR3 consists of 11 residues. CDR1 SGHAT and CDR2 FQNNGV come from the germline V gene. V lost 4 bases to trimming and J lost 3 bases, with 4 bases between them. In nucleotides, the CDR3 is TGTGCCAGCAGCTCCTACTACGAGCAGTACTTC. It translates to CASSSYYEQYF.

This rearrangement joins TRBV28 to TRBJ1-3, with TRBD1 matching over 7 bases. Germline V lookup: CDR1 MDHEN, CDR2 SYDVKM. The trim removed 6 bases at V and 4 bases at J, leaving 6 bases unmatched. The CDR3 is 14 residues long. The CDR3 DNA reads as TGTGCCAGCAGGGCTGACAGGGTGGGAAACACCATATATTTT. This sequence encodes CASRADRVGNTIYF.

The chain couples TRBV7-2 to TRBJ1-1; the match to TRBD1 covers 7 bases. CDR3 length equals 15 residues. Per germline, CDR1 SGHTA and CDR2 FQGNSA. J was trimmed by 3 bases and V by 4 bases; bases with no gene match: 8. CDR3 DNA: TGTGCCAGCAGCTATTTACAGGGGAGAGACACTGAAGCTTTCTTT. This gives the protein CASSYLQGRDTEAFF. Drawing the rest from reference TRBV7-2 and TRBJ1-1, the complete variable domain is GAGVSQSPSNKVTEKGKDVELRCDPISGHTALYWYRQSLGQGLEFLIYFQGNSAPDKSGLPSDRFSAERTGGSVSTLTIQRTQQEDSAVYLCASSYLQGRDTEAFFGQGTRLTVV.

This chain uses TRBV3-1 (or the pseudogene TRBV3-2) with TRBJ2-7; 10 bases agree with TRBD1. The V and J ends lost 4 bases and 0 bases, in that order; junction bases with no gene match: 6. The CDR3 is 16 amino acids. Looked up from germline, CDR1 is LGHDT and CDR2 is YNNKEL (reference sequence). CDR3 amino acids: CASSPLRDRGSYEQYF. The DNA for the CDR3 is TGTGCCAGCAGCCCGCTCCGGGACAGGGGCTCCTACGAGCAGTACTTC.

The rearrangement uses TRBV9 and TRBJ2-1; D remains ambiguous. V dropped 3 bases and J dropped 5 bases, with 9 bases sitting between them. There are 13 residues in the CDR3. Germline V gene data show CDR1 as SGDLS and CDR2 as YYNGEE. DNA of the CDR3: TGTGCCAGCAGCGCCAATTCAAACAATGAGCAGTTCTTC. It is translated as CASSANSNNEQFF.

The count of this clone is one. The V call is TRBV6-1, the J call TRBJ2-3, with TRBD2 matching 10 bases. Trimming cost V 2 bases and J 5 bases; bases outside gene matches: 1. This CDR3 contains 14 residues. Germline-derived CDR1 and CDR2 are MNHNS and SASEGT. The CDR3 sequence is CASSERLAGDTQYF. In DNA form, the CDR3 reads TGTGCCAGCAGTGAACGACTAGCGGGAGATACGCAGTATTTT.

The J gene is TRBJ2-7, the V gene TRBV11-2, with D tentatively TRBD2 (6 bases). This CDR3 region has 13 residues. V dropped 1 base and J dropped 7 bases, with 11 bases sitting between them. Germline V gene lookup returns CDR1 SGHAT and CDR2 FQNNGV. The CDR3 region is CASSLGLAQEQYF. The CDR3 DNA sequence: TGTGCCAGCAGCTTAGGGCTAGCGCAAGAGCAGTACTTC.

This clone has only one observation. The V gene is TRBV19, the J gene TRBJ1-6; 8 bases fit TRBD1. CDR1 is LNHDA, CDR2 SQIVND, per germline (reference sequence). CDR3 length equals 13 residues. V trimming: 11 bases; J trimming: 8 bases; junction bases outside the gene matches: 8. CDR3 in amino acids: CAGGDRWDSPLHF. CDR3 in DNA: TGTGCCGGAGGGGACAGGTGGGATTCACCCCTCCACTTT.

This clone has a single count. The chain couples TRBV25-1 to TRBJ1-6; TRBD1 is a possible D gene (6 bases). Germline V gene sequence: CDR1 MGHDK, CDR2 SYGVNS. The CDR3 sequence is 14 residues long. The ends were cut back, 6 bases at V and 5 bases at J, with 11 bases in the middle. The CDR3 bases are TGTGCCAGCAGAGGGGGGGCAGATAATTCACCCCTCCACTTT. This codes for CASRGGADNSPLHF.

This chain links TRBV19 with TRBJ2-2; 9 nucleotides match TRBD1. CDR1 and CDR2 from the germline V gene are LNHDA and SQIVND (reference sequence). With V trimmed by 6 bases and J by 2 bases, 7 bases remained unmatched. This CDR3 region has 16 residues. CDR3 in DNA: TGTGCCAGTAGCCTCCGACAGGGGGTAAACACCGGGGAGCTGTTTTTT. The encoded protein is CASSLRQGVNTGELFF.

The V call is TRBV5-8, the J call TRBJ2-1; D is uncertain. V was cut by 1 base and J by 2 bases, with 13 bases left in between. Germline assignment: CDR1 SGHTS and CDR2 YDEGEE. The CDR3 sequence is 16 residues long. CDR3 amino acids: CASSLHFGSPYNEQFF. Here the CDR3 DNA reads TGTGCCAGCAGCTTGCATTTTGGCAGTCCCTACAATGAGCAGTTCTTC.